This TCR beta chain is from a study of T cell changes during pregnancy in multiple sclerosis. Sequencing was performed with immunoSEQ multiplex PCR; in TCRdb, only in-frame clones are kept and a portion is missing. The sample has under 85,000 clones, around nine tenths seen once. The V and J ends lost 11 bases and 0 bases, in that order; junction bases with no gene match: 9. The germline gives CDR1 SNHLY, CDR2 FYNNEI. This CDR3 region has 16 residues. Material: CD4+ T cells from peripheral blood mononuclear cells, obtained before pregnancy. This chain connects TRBV2 to TRBJ2-2, with 10 bases aligning to TRBD2. The sequence came from a female donor with multiple sclerosis, enrolled in a pregnancy study. This CDR3 is CAGSGLAASNTGELFF. Here the CDR3 DNA reads TGTGCCGGAAGCGGACTAGCGGCGTCGAACACCGGGGAGCTGTTTTTT.